Listed here are 17 T cell receptor beta chains from one sample, sequenced in a study of blood T cells in healthy people across ages. It was with a sample-barcoded 5' primer and a J-beta primer mix that a second PCR of roughly 6 to 11 cycles was run. TCRdb passed the 5' RACE reads through MiXCR, listing each CDR3 protein once. The data contain roughly 410,000 distinct CDR3 sequences, 45% to 60% of them singletons. Sequencing was performed on blood. The receptors here all came from a man aged 55-75 years in good health.

The rearrangement links TRBV4-1 to TRBJ2-1, with 9 bases aligning to TRBD2. CDR1 and CDR2 (germline): MGHRA, YSYEKL. With 5 bases clipped from V and 15 bases from J, the junction kept 8 bases outside the gene matches. CDR3 length equals 12 residues. DNA for the CDR3: TGCGCCAGCAGCACCCTAGCGGGAATTCGGTTCTTC. Amino acids: CASSTLAGIRFF.

The chain uses TRBV7-9 and TRBJ2-3; D is unclear. Germline loops: CDR1 SEHNR, CDR2 FQNEAQ (reference sequence). The CDR3 extends over 14 amino acids. V was pared by 7 bases and J by 2 bases, with 13 bases between. The chain's CDR3 is CASIPPWATDTQYF. CDR3 DNA sequence: TGTGCCAGCATCCCTCCTTGGGCCACAGATACGCAGTATTTT. The complete variable domain, with remaining parts taken from reference TRBV7-9 and TRBJ2-3, reads DTGVSQNPRHKITKRGQNVTFRCDPISEHNRLYWYRQTLGQGPEFLTYFQNEAQLEKSRLLSDRFSAERPKGSFSTLEIQRTEQGDSAMYLCASIPPWATDTQYFGPGTRLTVL.

The rearrangement links TRBV7-9 to TRBJ2-1; 8 positions match TRBD2. The CDR3 contains 20 residues. V lost 4 bases, J lost 0 bases, and 17 bases stayed unmatched. The germline V gene encodes CDR1 SEHNR and CDR2 FQNEAQ (reference sequence). CDR3 bases: TGTGCCAGCAGCTCCCGGGGGACTAGACATCGTGACCGCTCCTACAATGAGCAGTTCTTC. This gives the protein CASSSRGTRHRDRSYNEQFF. Full variable domain (rest looked up from reference TRBV7-9 and TRBJ2-1): DTGVSQNPRHKITKRGQNVTFRCDPISEHNRLYWYRQTLGQGPEFLTYFQNEAQLEKSRLLSDRFSAERPKGSFSTLEIQRTEQGDSAMYLCASSSRGTRHRDRSYNEQFFGPGTRLTVL.

The gene calls are TRBV10-3 and TRBJ1-5, with D unclear. Germline V gene data show CDR1 as ENHRY and CDR2 as SYGVKD. With 2 bases removed from V and 5 bases from J, the gap between germline ends came to 4 bases. CDR3 length equals 12 residues. The CDR3 loop reads CAISEKDQPQHF. In nucleotides, the CDR3 is TGTGCCATCAGTGAGAAGGATCAGCCCCAGCATTTT.

This clonotype was observed a handful of times. This rearrangement joins TRBV5-1 to TRBJ2-5; D is possibly TRBD1 or TRBD2 (5 bases each). The CDR3 has 14 residues. Germline CDR1 reads SGHRS; CDR2 reads YFSETQ. Trimming shortened V by 4 bases and J by 2 bases, and 12 bases separated the two germline ends. CDR3 loop: CASSEGTGQETQYF. The CDR3, as DNA: TGCGCCAGCAGCGAAGGGACGGGACAAGAGACCCAGTACTTC.

This chain joins TRBV5-1 and TRBJ2-1; a possible D gene is TRBD1 (6 bases). Trimming removed 4 bases from V and 2 bases from J, with 19 bases in between. Looked up from germline, CDR1 is SGHRS and CDR2 is YFSETQ. This CDR3 is built from 17 residues. This CDR3 is CASSSGYRDVTYNEQFF. As DNA, the CDR3 is TGCGCCAGCAGCAGCGGATACAGGGATGTTACCTACAATGAGCAGTTCTTC. Full variable domain (remainder filled in from reference TRBV5-1 and TRBJ2-1): KAGVTQTPRYLIKTRGQQVTLSCSPISGHRSVSWYQQTPGQGLQFLFEYFSETQRNKGNFPGRFSGRQFSNSRSEMNVSTLELGDSALYLCASSSGYRDVTYNEQFFGPGTRLTVL.

This chain connects TRBV12-3 or TRBV12-4 to TRBJ2-1, with TRBD2 matching over 10 bases. The length of the CDR3 is 14 residues. The junction had 2 bases not matched to a gene; V was cut back by 6 bases and J by 3 bases. The CDR3 protein is CASRLAGYYNEQFF. DNA of the CDR3: TGTGCCAGCAGACTAGCGGGGTACTACAATGAGCAGTTCTTC.

The V and J genes are TRBV7-8 and TRBJ1-1; tentatively, D is TRBD1 (5 bases). The CDR3 has 15 residues. The V and J ends lost 0 bases and 2 bases respectively, with 10 bases between them. From germline, CDR1 is SGHVS and CDR2 FQNEAQ. CDR3 protein: CASSLAQQANTEAFF. Here the CDR3 DNA reads TGTGCCAGCAGCTTAGCGCAACAGGCAAACACTGAAGCTTTCTTT.

This chain connects TRBV6-5 to TRBJ2-6; 8 bases line up with TRBD2. J gave up 0 bases and V 2 bases, and 6 bases lay outside the gene matches. Germline V gene data show CDR1 as MNHEY and CDR2 as SVGAGI. There are 18 residues in the CDR3. In DNA form, the CDR3 reads TGTGCCAGCAGTTACATGGCGGGGGGAACCTCTGGGGCCAACGTCCTGACTTTC. It yields the protein CASSYMAGGTSGANVLTF.

This clonotype has a single count. The rearrangement links TRBV20-1 to TRBJ2-5, with D hard to call. CDR1 and CDR2 from the germline V gene are DFQATT and SNEGSKA (reference sequence). The CDR3 is 11 amino acids. Trimming removed 7 bases from V and 1 base from J, with 7 bases in between. The CDR3 region has the DNA TGCAGTGGAGTAGGCCAAGAGACCCAGTACTTC. Residues: CSGVGQETQYF.

Concerning this clonotype itself: Germline is not matched at one junction end, which may reflect a read error. V usage is TRBV7-2 and J usage is TRBJ2-4; D is unresolved. Germline assignment: CDR1 SGHTA and CDR2 FQGNSA. This CDR3 contains 13 residues. CDR3: CASSEERSYKQNF. CDR3 DNA sequence: TGTGCCAGCAGCGAAGAGAGAAGCTACAAGCAGAACTTC.

A few counts support this clonotype. V is TRBV28 and J is TRBJ2-7; no clear D. Per germline, CDR1 MDHEN and CDR2 SYDVKM. The length of the CDR3 is 12 residues. Between the trimmed V and J ends, which lost 6 bases and 4 bases, there was a span of 10 bases. The CDR3 DNA is TGTGCCAGCAGCTTAGGACGGTACGAGCAGTACTTC. Translated, it gives CASSLGRYEQYF.

The V call is TRBV6-5, the J call TRBJ2-5; D remains ambiguous. The J call may be wrong; the DNA end is better matched by TRBJ2-7. Germline assignment: CDR1 MNHEY and CDR2 SVGAGI. CDR3 length: 13 amino acids. The CDR3: CASSYTNTYEQYF. CDR3 nucleotides: TGTGCCAGCAGTTACACCAACACCTACGAGCAGTACTTC.

V is TRBV28 and J is TRBJ1-2; D is unclear. Trimming took 2 bases from V and 4 from J, leaving 5 bases between them. The CDR3 contains 12 residues. CDR1 and CDR2 from the germline V gene are MDHEN and SYDVKM. CDR3 protein: CASSLQFYGYTF. CDR3 DNA: TGTGCCAGCAGTTTACAGTTCTATGGCTACACCTTC.

The chain uses TRBV2 and TRBJ2-3, with 12 bases fitting TRBD2. The CDR3 is 15 residues long. V dropped 4 bases and J dropped 6; count of bases not matched to a gene: 5. In germline, CDR1 is SNHLY, CDR2 FYNNEI. The CDR3 reads CASSVLAGGSDTQYF. As DNA, the CDR3 is TGTGCCAGCAGTGTACTAGCGGGAGGTTCCGATACGCAGTATTTT.

The V gene is TRBV27, the J gene TRBJ1-1, with a possible D match to TRBD1 (6 bases). Germline assignment: CDR1 MNHEY and CDR2 SMNVEV (reference sequence). The germline V and J ends were trimmed by 6 bases and 0 bases, with 11 bases remaining between them. The CDR3 has 14 amino acids. The CDR3 DNA is TGTGCCAGCAGCAGGGGCGGCATGAACACTGAAGCTTTCTTT. Translating gives CASSRGGMNTEAFF.

This clonotype was counted between two and nine times. The chain recombines TRBV20-1 with TRBJ2-4, with 14 bases lining up with TRBD2. Germline V CDR1 and CDR2: DFQATT, SNEGSKA (reference sequence). The CDR3 runs 15 residues. Unmatched junction bases numbered 4, after V lost 6 bases and J lost 3 bases. CDR3 sequence (DNA): TGCAGTGCCAGGACTAGCGGGGGGAGCAAAAACATTCAGTACTTC. Encoded protein: CSARTSGGSKNIQYF.